Listed here are 23 T cell receptor beta chains from one sample, sequenced in a study of OX40 agonist ivuxolimab in advanced cancers. Method: immunoSEQ multiplex PCR; TCRdb's copy keeps in-frame clones and lacks some. The sample contains about 23,000 clones, about 76% of which appear only once. The material was CD4+ or CD8+ T cells sorted from blood, obtained in a trial of the OX40 agonist ivuxolimab. The source of these receptors is an adult with an advanced solid tumor such as melanoma, head and neck, liver or kidney cancer.

This rearrangement joins TRBV19 to TRBJ2-4; D perhaps matches TRBD1 (5 bases). There are 16 residues in the CDR3. CDR1 is LNHDA and CDR2 is SQIVND in the germline V gene (reference sequence). Trimming left V 11 bases short and J 1 base short, with 21 bases between. The CDR3 nucleotides are TGTGCCGCTGGGTCTGGACAACTGAGGGCCAAAAACATTCAGTACTTC. It translates to CAAGSGQLRAKNIQYF. Supplemented by reference TRBV19 and TRBJ2-4, the full variable domain reads DGGITQSPKYLFRKEGQNVTLSCEQNLNHDAMYWYRQDPGQGLRLIYYSQIVNDFQKGDIAEGYSVSREKKESFPLTVTSAQKNPTAFYLCAAGSGQLRAKNIQYFGAGTRLSVL.

This clone was recorded a few times. This chain links TRBV4-2 with TRBJ1-1; D uncertain. This CDR3 has 14 residues. CDR1 LGHNA and CDR2 YNFKEQ come from the germline V gene. With 4 bases removed from V and 2 bases from J, the gap between germline ends came to 11 bases. CDR3 residues: CASSLDGTNTEAFF. The CDR3 coding sequence is TGTGCCAGCAGCCTTGACGGCACCAACACTGAAGCTTTCTTT.

J is TRBJ2-5 and V is TRBV6-6; D is perhaps TRBD2 (5 bases). The tail of the sequence fits TRBJ2-7 better, so the J call may be wrong. This CDR3 has 14 amino acids. Per germline, CDR1 MNHNY and CDR2 SVGAGI (reference sequence). The CDR3 DNA reads TGTGCCAGCAGACAACCTGGACTTTCCTACGAGCAGTACTTC. It yields the protein CASRQPGLSYEQYF.

CDR3 nucleotides: TGTGCCAGCAGCAGAGCGGGGGGAAGTTTGGATACGCAGTATTTT. As protein: CASSRAGGSLDTQYF. V usage is TRBV5-6 and J usage is TRBJ2-3; 9 nucleotides match TRBD2. The germline V gene encodes CDR1 SGHDT and CDR2 YYEEEE. V dropped 4 bases and J dropped 6; count of bases not matched to a gene: 9. The CDR3 has 15 amino acids.

The rearrangement links TRBV19 to TRBJ2-1; 9 bases are shared with TRBD2. CDR1 and CDR2 from the germline V gene are LNHDA and SQIVND (reference sequence). V shed 5 bases, J shed 8 bases, and the junction held 10 bases outside the gene matches. The length of the CDR3 is 15 residues. CDR3 loop: CASSALAGSLDEQFF. DNA of the CDR3: TGTGCCAGTAGTGCCCTAGCGGGATCGCTGGATGAGCAGTTCTTC.

The gene calls are TRBV7-3 and TRBJ2-2; 9 bases map to TRBD2. After removal of 0 bases from V and 5 bases from J, the junction contained 1 base not matched to a gene. This CDR3 region has 15 residues. Per germline, CDR1 SGHTA and CDR2 FQGTGA. The CDR3 bases are TGTGCCAGCAGCTTAACCAGCGGGAGGACCGGGGAGCTGTTTTTT. Translating it yields CASSLTSGRTGELFF. Based on the CDR3 plus reference TRBV7-3 and TRBJ2-2, the full variable domain is GAGVSQTPSNKVTEKGKYVELRCDPISGHTALYWYRQSLGQGPEFLIYFQGTGAADDSGLPNDRFFAVRPEGSVSTLKIQRTERGDSAVYLCASSLTSGRTGELFFGEGSRLTVL.

The chain carries TRBV7-2 and TRBJ2-7, with D possibly TRBD1 on 5 matching bases. The CDR3 length is 16 residues. Germline lookup yields CDR1 SGHTA and CDR2 FQGNSA. V was shortened by 4 bases and J by 0 bases, with 16 bases between the two germline ends. The CDR3 DNA reads as TGTGCCAGCAGCTCCCCGGGTGGGGCCGCCTCCTACGAGCAGTACTTC. Translated: CASSSPGGAASYEQYF.

This clone occurred a few times. The chain couples TRBV29-1 to TRBJ1-2; 7 nucleotides align to TRBD1. The junction had 13 bases not matched to a gene; V was cut back by 3 bases and J by 3 bases. This CDR3 is 16 amino acids long. CDR1 SQVTM and CDR2 ANQGSEA come from the germline V gene. CDR3 protein: CSVDKAHRGLDYGYTF. The CDR3 bases are TGCAGCGTTGACAAAGCCCACAGGGGACTAGACTATGGCTACACCTTC.

The V gene is TRBV7-3, the J gene TRBJ2-1, with 7 bases lining up with TRBD1. Germline V gene lookup returns CDR1 SGHTA and CDR2 FQGTGA. Germline trimming cut 6 bases from V and 8 bases from J; bases unmatched to any gene: 13. CDR3 size: 15 residues. The CDR3 spells CASSQIRTGNHEQFF. The CDR3 nucleotides are TGTGCCAGCAGTCAGATAAGGACAGGTAACCATGAGCAGTTCTTC.

The rearrangement links TRBV21-1 to TRBJ1-2; the table calls TRBD1, which could not be checked here. TRBV21-1 is a pseudogene. The CDR3 totals 14 residues. DNA of the CDR3: TGTGCCAGCAGCAAGCCGGGACAGGGGAGCGGCTACACCTTC. It codes for CASSKPGQGSGYTF.

This clone has just one count. The genes are TRBV27 and TRBJ2-7; 12 nucleotides match TRBD2. The CDR3 runs to 14 residues. Germline assignment: CDR1 MNHEY and CDR2 SMNVEV (reference sequence). Trimming removed 6 bases from V and 6 bases from J; junction bases left unmatched: 6. CDR3 sequence (DNA): TGTGCCAGCAGCCGACTAGCGGGAGTGGTCGAGCAGTACTTC. It specifies CASSRLAGVVEQYF.

The chain has TRBV4-2 and TRBJ2-7; D is undetermined. CDR1 LGHNA and CDR2 YNFKEQ come from the germline V gene. This CDR3 is 15 amino acids long. V was pared by 6 bases and J by 0 bases, with 15 bases between. In DNA form, the CDR3 reads TGTGCCAGCAGTCTTAAGGGTGTTAGCTCCTACGAGCAGTACTTC. It is translated as CASSLKGVSSYEQYF.

This rearrangement joins TRBV5-6 to TRBJ1-4; 9 positions agree with TRBD1. The germline gives CDR1 SGHDT, CDR2 YYEEEE. This CDR3 region has 16 residues. With 4 bases clipped from V and 7 bases from J, the junction kept 11 bases outside the gene matches. The chain's CDR3 is CASSGTGKGSSEKLFF. Written as DNA, the CDR3 is TGTGCCAGCAGCGGGACAGGGAAGGGTAGTAGTGAAAAACTGTTTTTT.

The chain uses TRBV6-1 and TRBJ2-1; D might be TRBD1 (6 bases). V lost 6 bases, J lost 0 bases, and 12 bases lay in between. The germline V gene has CDR1 MNHNS and CDR2 SASEGT. The CDR3 loop spans 15 amino acids. CDR3 residues: CASRTQGRSYNEQFF. The CDR3 DNA reads as TGTGCCAGCAGGACACAGGGACGCTCCTACAATGAGCAGTTCTTC.

The chain employs TRBV6-1 and TRBJ2-3; 8 nucleotides align to TRBD2. The junction had 4 bases not matched to a gene; V was cut back by 5 bases and J by 0 bases. CDR3 size: 15 residues. Germline loops: CDR1 MNHNS, CDR2 SASEGT. The CDR3 loop is CASSPRGGSTDTQYF. CDR3 DNA sequence: TGTGCCAGCAGTCCACGCGGGGGGAGCACAGATACGCAGTATTTT.

The chain is built from TRBV19 and TRBJ2-5; weak D call: TRBD2 (6 bases). Trimming removed 3 bases at V and 9 bases at J, with 14 bases between. The CDR3 runs 13 residues. Germline assignment: CDR1 LNHDA and CDR2 SQIVND (reference sequence). CDR3 in amino acids: CASSMGNGEAQYF. The CDR3 region has the DNA TGTGCCAGTAGTATGGGGAATGGGGAGGCCCAGTACTTC.

This chain joins TRBV6-4 and TRBJ2-1; D is unresolved. Germline V gene lookup returns CDR1 MRHNA and CDR2 SNTAGT. V lost 4 bases and J 6 bases, leaving 13 bases between the germline ends. The CDR3 is 14 residues long. CDR3 coding DNA: TGTGCCAGCAGTGCCACGGCGGAGTTCAATGAGCAGTTCTTC. It codes for CASSATAEFNEQFF.

In regard to this clone: This CDR3 is also generated by other DNA sequences in the sample. V usage is TRBV7-9 and J usage is TRBJ1-4, with 7 bases lining up with TRBD1. Germline lookup yields CDR1 SEHNR and CDR2 FQNEAQ (reference sequence). J lost 2 bases, V lost 5 bases, and 5 bases had no gene match. CDR3 length equals 15 residues. The CDR3 protein is CASSLTGVTNEKLFF. The CDR3 region has the DNA TGTGCCAGCAGCCTTACAGGGGTTACTAATGAAAAACTGTTTTTT.

The gene calls are TRBV7-2 and TRBJ2-5; D is uncertain. CDR3 length: 15 residues. V was shortened by 2 bases and J by 0 bases, with 10 bases between the two germline ends. Germline assignment: CDR1 SGHTA and CDR2 FQGNSA. The CDR3 is CASSLTLAYQETQYF. CDR3 bases: TGTGCCAGCAGCTTAACCCTCGCTTACCAAGAGACCCAGTACTTC.

V gene TRBV7-2 combines with J gene TRBJ2-7, with a weak D call TRBD1 (6 bases). Trimming left V 2 bases short and J 3 bases short, with 14 bases between. CDR1 and CDR2 (germline): SGHTA, FQGNSA. The CDR3 contains 15 residues. Written as DNA, the CDR3 is TGTGCCAGCAGCTTACGACAGGACTCTTTCTACGAGCAGTACTTC. It translates to CASSLRQDSFYEQYF.

The V and J genes are TRBV6-5 and TRBJ1-1, with D possibly TRBD1 on 5 matching bases. The CDR3 runs 15 residues. Deletions cut 2 bases from V and 1 base from J, with 11 bases between. CDR1 MNHEY and CDR2 SVGAGI come from the germline V gene. CDR3 residues: CASSYQGLTNTEAFF. Written as DNA, the CDR3 is TGTGCCAGCAGTTACCAGGGTTTGACGAACACTGAAGCTTTCTTT.

The gene calls are TRBV30 and TRBJ2-6; 9 nucleotides line up with TRBD1. The CDR3 runs 17 residues. Per germline, CDR1 GTSNPN and CDR2 SVGIG (reference sequence). Trimming at V came to 8 bases and at J to 0 bases, leaving 11 bases not matched to a gene. The CDR3 DNA is TGTGCCCTTCTCCGGGACAGGGTTTCCTCTGGGGCCAACGTCCTGACTTTC. Encoded protein: CALLRDRVSSGANVLTF.

The chain uses TRBV19 and TRBJ1-6, with D maybe TRBD1 (5 bases). The CDR3 has 16 residues. V was clipped by 2 bases and J by 3 bases, with 11 bases between them. The V gene's germline CDR1 is LNHDA and CDR2 SQIVND (reference sequence). Here the CDR3 reads CASSIMRDGYNSPLHF. The CDR3 nucleotides read TGTGCCAGTAGTATAATGCGGGACGGCTATAATTCACCCCTCCACTTT.